These 17 T cell receptor beta chains share one sample of origin, sequenced in a study of shared clonotypes between healthy human individuals. Clones were sequenced by immunoSEQ multiplex PCR, and TCRdb holds only the in-frame ones, with some missing. The repertoire holds nearly 2 million clones, about 94% seen once, with 1.2% in the top ten. CD45RO-negative CD8 cells positively selected for CCR7 made up the naive population, which excluded terminally differentiated effector memory CD45RA+ cells. The specimen was naive CD8+ T cells sorted from blood. These receptors came from a young man in good health.

Remarks on this clone: The junction differs from germline at one of its ends, possibly a read error. The V gene is TRBV6-1, the J gene TRBJ2-7, with 10 nucleotides matching TRBD1. Germline loops: CDR1 MNHNS, CDR2 SASEGT. CDR3 length: 13 residues. As DNA, the CDR3 is TGTGCCAACAGTCCGGGACAGGGGTACGAGCAGTACTTC. Encoded protein: CANSPGQGYEQYF.

This chain uses TRBV29-1 with TRBJ2-1; D is tentatively TRBD1 or TRBD2 (5 bases each). Trimming left V 3 bases short and J 2 bases short, with 14 bases between. CDR1 and CDR2 from the germline V gene are SQVTM and ANQGSEA. The CDR3 consists of 15 residues. CDR3 sequence (DNA): TGCAGCGTTGACGGTGGGGGACGAGCCTACAATGAGCAGTTCTTC. It yields the protein CSVDGGGRAYNEQFF.

The chain uses TRBV5-1 and TRBJ2-7; perhaps TRBD2 as D (6 bases). The V gene's germline CDR1 is SGHRS and CDR2 YFSETQ. V shed 6 bases and J shed 1 base, with 17 bases lying between them. This CDR3 is 15 amino acids long. In DNA form, the CDR3 reads TGCGCCAGCAACCCTGGGACTTTAGGATCCTACGAGCAGTACTTC. Protein sequence: CASNPGTLGSYEQYF.

This chain links TRBV6-5 with TRBJ2-4, with 8 bases lining up with TRBD1. CDR1 and CDR2 (germline): MNHEY, SVGAGI. This CDR3 is built from 13 residues. With V trimmed by 6 bases and J by 9 bases, 7 bases remained unmatched. CDR3 protein: CASSPTGASIQYF. The CDR3 DNA is TGTGCCAGCAGCCCGACAGGGGCGAGCATTCAGTACTTC.

The J gene is TRBJ2-7, the V gene TRBV11-2; D is possibly TRBD1 (6 bases). In germline, CDR1 is SGHAT, CDR2 FQNNGV. V lost 2 bases and J lost 0, with 23 bases in between. The CDR3 spans 19 residues. The CDR3 bases are TGTGCCAGCAGCTTAACGAACAGGGAGTTTCATCTCGGCTCCTACGAGCAGTACTTC. This translates into CASSLTNREFHLGSYEQYF.

This chain joins TRBV10-3 and TRBJ2-1, with no clear D. The CDR3 has 11 residues. Germline V gene data show CDR1 as ENHRY and CDR2 as SYGVKD. V was trimmed by 4 bases and J by 7 bases, leaving 5 bases between them. The CDR3 here is CAISAGNEQFF. The CDR3 DNA reads as TGTGCCATCAGTGCGGGTAATGAGCAGTTCTTC.

As for this clone: The same CDR3 is also encoded by other DNA sequences in this sample. This rearrangement joins TRBV9 to TRBJ2-2, with D unresolved. Between the trimmed V and J ends, which lost 2 bases and 4 bases, there was a span of 9 bases. Germline CDR1 is SGDLS and CDR2 is YYNGEE. The CDR3 covers 14 residues. In nucleotides, the CDR3 is TGTGCCAGCAGCGTTTCCGGTGGCACCGGGGAGCTGTTTTTT. Translation gives CASSVSGGTGELFF.

The chain employs TRBV7-9 and TRBJ2-3, with D unresolved. This CDR3 comprises 12 residues. Trimming left V 4 bases short and J 8 bases short, with 10 bases between. CDR1 SEHNR and CDR2 FQNEAQ come from the germline V gene (reference sequence). CDR3 DNA: TGTGCCAGCAGCTCTCCAGTTGGTACGCAGTATTTT. It is translated as CASSSPVGTQYF.

The chain employs TRBV5-5 and TRBJ2-7; the match to TRBD1 covers 9 bases. This CDR3 spans 14 amino acids. Germline trimming cut 3 bases from V and 4 bases from J; bases unmatched to any gene: 5. The germline V gene encodes CDR1 SGHKS and CDR2 YYEKEE (reference sequence). The CDR3 loop is CASSSPGQGYEQYF. In nucleotides, the CDR3 is TGTGCCAGCAGCTCTCCGGGACAGGGATACGAGCAGTACTTC.

With regard to this clone: The same CDR3 is also encoded by other DNA sequences in this sample. The chain recombines TRBV4-3 with TRBJ2-7; D remains ambiguous. CDR1 LGHNA and CDR2 YSLEER come from the germline V gene. The length of the CDR3 is 13 residues. The V gene lost 0 bases and the J gene lost 2 bases, with 5 bases spanning the gap. The DNA for the CDR3 is TGCGCCAGCAGCCAAGATTCGGCCTACGAGCAGTACTTC. It specifies CASSQDSAYEQYF.

V and J are TRBV19 and TRBJ2-1; TRBD2 might be the D (5 bases). CDR3 length: 13 amino acids. The germline gives CDR1 LNHDA, CDR2 SQIVND (reference sequence). V shed 9 bases and J shed 6 bases, with 15 bases lying between them. The CDR3 bases are TGTGCCAGCACAGCCTTCCGGGGCAATGAGCAGTTCTTC. As protein: CASTAFRGNEQFF.

The V and J genes are TRBV5-4 and TRBJ1-6; D is unresolved. V was clipped by 2 bases and J by 7 bases, with 4 bases between them. Germline V lookup: CDR1 SGHNT, CDR2 YYREEE (reference sequence). This CDR3 has 12 residues. This CDR3 is CASSFPNSPLHF. The DNA for the CDR3 is TGTGCCAGCAGCTTCCCCAATTCACCCCTCCACTTT.

This rearrangement joins TRBV19 to TRBJ2-5, with 9 bases aligning to TRBD2. The CDR3 length is 16 residues. Trimming at V came to 1 base and at J to 5 bases, leaving 8 bases not matched to a gene. Germline values: CDR1 LNHDA, CDR2 SQIVND (reference sequence). Here the CDR3 reads CASSIGAGGELETQYF. The DNA of the CDR3 is TGTGCCAGTAGTATAGGAGCGGGAGGAGAGTTGGAGACCCAGTACTTC.

This chain uses TRBV28 with TRBJ1-3, with D unresolved. Trimming removed 5 bases from V and 8 bases from J, with 10 bases in between. The CDR3 sequence is 12 residues long. Germline CDR1 reads MDHEN; CDR2 reads SYDVKM. The DNA for the CDR3 is TGTGCCAGCAGTCCCCACGTTGACACCATATATTTT. It specifies CASSPHVDTIYF.

The rearrangement uses TRBV6-5 and TRBJ2-1; D perhaps matches TRBD2 (5 bases). Germline V lookup: CDR1 MNHEY, CDR2 SVGAGI. Trimming shortened V by 8 bases and J by 6 bases, and 5 bases separated the two germline ends. The length of the CDR3 is 10 residues. The CDR3 spells CASGSNEQFF. The DNA of the CDR3 is TGTGCCAGCGGGAGCAATGAGCAGTTCTTC.

Comments on this clone: The sample holds other DNA sequences that translate to the same CDR3. The gene calls are TRBV4-1 and TRBJ1-1, with no clear D. From germline, CDR1 is MGHRA and CDR2 YSYEKL. V dropped 0 bases and J dropped 4 bases, with 9 bases sitting between them. This CDR3 comprises 14 residues. The CDR3 reads CASSQDPGFTEAFF. The CDR3, as DNA: TGCGCCAGCAGCCAAGACCCGGGGTTCACTGAAGCTTTCTTT.

This chain uses TRBV4-1 with TRBJ1-1, with a possible D match to TRBD1 (5 bases). CDR3 length equals 12 residues. CDR1 and CDR2 from the germline V gene are MGHRA and YSYEKL. Between the trimmed V and J ends, which lost 5 bases and 8 bases, there was a span of 12 bases. CDR3 nucleotides: TGCGCCAGCAGCTGGGGACGAGGGGAAGCTTTCTTT. This sequence encodes CASSWGRGEAFF.